The clone carrying this TCR beta chain was recorded at least ten times. Its antigen remains unidentified. The source of the sample is a study of blood T cells in healthy people across ages. General observations from the study: In older individuals, TCR beta diversity per million T cells was lower, falling roughly linearly with age.

A J-beta primer mix and a sample-barcoded 5' primer were used in a second PCR of roughly 6 to 11 cycles. One entry per CDR3 protein results from TCRdb running MiXCR on the 5' RACE reads. The table shows about 840,000 distinct CDR3 sequences, with under 35% occurring only once. In each sample, at least 7 million PBMCs were isolated. CDR3 size: 13 residues. Per the germline V gene, CDR1 is SGHTA and CDR2 is FQGNSA. The V and J ends lost 1 base and 2 bases respectively, with 6 bases between them. These sequences were also reported in another study, on T cells of mothers and their children. As that report states: Overlap measured in related mother-child pairs was slightly, non-significantly higher than in unrelated pairs.

This TCR was recovered from a middle-aged woman in good health. The specimen was blood. This chain links TRBV7-2 with TRBJ2-7, with D unclear. The CDR3 DNA reads TGTGCCAGCAGCTTAGGGGTCCCCTACGAGCAGTACTTC. It is translated as CASSLGVPYEQYF.